Following are 4 T cell receptor beta chains from one sample sequenced in a study of cytomegalovirus exposure and HLA in healthy donors. Primers: 60 Vbeta forward and 13 Jbeta reverse. Some clones are missing from TCRdb's copy, which holds only in-frame ones; the method was immunoSEQ multiplex PCR. The sample consists of under 300,000 clones, nearly 95% of them appearing once. Material for sequencing was PBMCs. The receptors come from a girl aged 2-10 years in good health and CMV-seronegative.

Worth noting for this clone: The junction departs from the called germline gene at one end, perhaps through a read error. This chain connects TRBV7-7 to TRBJ2-5; 14 nucleotides match TRBD2. The CDR3 contains 15 residues. From germline, CDR1 is SSHAT and CDR2 FNYEAQ (reference sequence). CDR3 sequence: CASSSGLAGVETQYF. The CDR3 bases are TGTGCTAGCAGCTCGGGACTAGCGGGGGTAGAGACCCAGTACTTC.

This chain connects TRBV27 to TRBJ1-5; a weak D match, TRBD1 (5 bases). The V gene lost 2 bases and the J gene lost 7 bases, with 12 bases spanning the gap. The germline V gene encodes CDR1 MNHEY and CDR2 SMNVEV (reference sequence). The CDR3 consists of 14 residues. The chain's CDR3 is CASSLGGGGQPQHF. The CDR3 nucleotides are TGTGCCAGCAGTTTAGGGGGAGGCGGCCAGCCCCAGCATTTT.

This CDR3 reads CASSWGQGISVSGNTIYF. In DNA, the CDR3 is TGTGCCAGCAGCTGGGGACAGGGTATTTCGGTCTCTGGAAACACCATATATTTT. V is TRBV5-6 and J is TRBJ1-3, with 9 bases identical to TRBD1. V gave up 3 bases and J gave up 0 bases; unmatched junction bases: 10. The CDR3 is made up of 18 amino acids. From germline, CDR1 is SGHDT and CDR2 YYEEEE.

V is TRBV4-1 and J is TRBJ1-3; D remains unclear. Germline loops: CDR1 MGHRA, CDR2 YSYEKL. The CDR3 has 15 residues. Between the trimmed V and J ends, which lost 0 bases and 2 bases, there was a span of 8 bases. CDR3 loop: CASSQEPGAGNTIYF. CDR3 bases: TGCGCCAGCAGCCAAGAGCCGGGAGCTGGAAACACCATATATTTT.